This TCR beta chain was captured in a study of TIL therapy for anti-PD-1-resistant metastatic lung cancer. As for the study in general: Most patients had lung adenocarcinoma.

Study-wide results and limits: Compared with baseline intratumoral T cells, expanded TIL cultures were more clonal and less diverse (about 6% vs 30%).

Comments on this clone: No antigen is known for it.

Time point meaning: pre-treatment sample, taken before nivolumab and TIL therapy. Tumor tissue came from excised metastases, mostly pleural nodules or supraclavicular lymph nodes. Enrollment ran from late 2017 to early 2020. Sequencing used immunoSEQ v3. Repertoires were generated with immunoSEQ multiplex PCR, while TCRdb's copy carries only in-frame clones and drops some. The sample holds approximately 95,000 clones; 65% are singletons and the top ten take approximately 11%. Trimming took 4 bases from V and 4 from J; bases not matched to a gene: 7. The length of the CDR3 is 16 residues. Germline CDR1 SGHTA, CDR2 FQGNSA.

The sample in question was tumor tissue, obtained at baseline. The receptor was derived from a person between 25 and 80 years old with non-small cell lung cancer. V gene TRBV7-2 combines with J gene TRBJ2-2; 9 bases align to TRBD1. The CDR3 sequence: CASSSQGARVTGELFF. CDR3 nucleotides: TGTGCCAGCAGCTCACAGGGGGCGCGGGTCACCGGGGAGCTGTTTTTT.